This TCR beta chain was identified in a study of T-cell memory formation after mild COVID-19. In the study overall: Each donor largely had its own TCR clusters.

With regard to this clonotype: Its antigen is currently unknown.

The CDR3 is 12 amino acids. The V gene's germline CDR1 is SQVTM and CDR2 ANQGSEA. V dropped 5 bases and J dropped 1 base, with 9 bases sitting between them. Study-wide results and caveats: Clones contracting day 15 to 85 were balanced CD4/CD8; later expanders leaned CD4+. There were some responding clones in pre-infection memory, which suggested that cross-reactive memory had joined.

From 5'RACE with constant-segment primers came TCR alpha and TCR beta cDNA libraries that carried sample barcodes and UMIs. TCRdb processed the 5' RACE reads anew with MiXCR; each CDR3 protein has one entry. Of tens of thousands of distinct CDR3 sequences detected, 9.5% to 15% appear once; the ten largest clones hold 41%. The TCR originated in a man between 18 and 35 years old who had mild COVID-19 (a few samples of this study predate the infection). Cell type and time point are not known. The chain employs TRBV29-1 and TRBJ2-7; D might be TRBD1 (5 bases). Sequencing used PBMCs or a T cell subset sorted from them (not recorded which). The CDR3 is CSVLGASYEQYF. The CDR3 DNA sequence: TGCAGCGTTTTAGGGGCATCCTACGAGCAGTACTTC.